This TCR beta chain is drawn from a study of PD-1 blockade in mismatch repair-deficient tumors. The assay was immunoSEQ multiplex PCR, and TCRdb's table has in-frame clones only and misses some. The table includes fewer than 100,000 clones, more than 65% detected once. All patients were mismatch repair deficient, assessed by either PCR or immunohistochemistry. In regard to this clone: Its target is unknown.

General study results and limits: Tumor-resident clones, often undetectable pretreatment in blood, expanded then contracted after pembrolizumab.

Germline trimming cut 5 bases from V and 4 bases from J; bases unmatched to any gene: 14. Germline assignment: CDR1 LNHNV and CDR2 YYDKDF (reference sequence). The CDR3 runs 17 residues. The material sequenced was peripheral blood, taken 12 weeks after starting pembrolizumab. This sequence joins TRBV15 and TRBJ2-1; 7 nucleotides match TRBD2. This TCR came from an adult with mismatch repair-deficient cancer. Here the CDR3 DNA reads TGTGCCACCAGCTACGTCCTGGCGGGAGAGTCTTACAATGAGCAGTTCTTC. Translating gives CATSYVLAGESYNEQFF.